This T cell receptor beta chain was captured in a study of regulatory T cells in long-lasting Graves disease. The TCR beta library used iRepertoire HTBI primers with Arm-PCR amplification of CDR3. TCRdb fed the multiplex PCR reads into MiXCR, producing one record per CDR3 protein. The table lists about 560,000 distinct CDR3 sequences, 15% to 20% of them singletons, with about 12% in the top ten. As for time point: newly diagnosed GD, antithyroid drugs for less than 3 months. The authors made the TCR library using RNA they extracted from PBMCs. This clonotype has a count of ten or more. Its specificity is not known. The CDR3 consists of 12 residues. The V gene lost 3 bases and the J gene lost 9 bases, with 12 bases spanning the gap. Looked up from germline, CDR1 is GTSNPN and CDR2 is SVGIG (reference sequence). General study findings and limits: TCR diversity was lower in persistent Graves' patients than in newly diagnosed ones.

The data were also submitted as part of a second study, on T cells in Graves' hyperthyroidism and ophthalmopathy. That source adds: Recently diagnosed hyperthyroidism of less than 2 months' duration affected patients aged 18 to 65.

Source: peripheral blood mononuclear cells (PBMCs), taken at new diagnosis, from a patient treated with antithyroid drugs. This chain joins TRBV30 and TRBJ2-1; no reliable D call. This TCR came from a young man with Graves disease. In DNA form, the CDR3 reads TGTGCCTGGAGCTCTTATGCGGTTGAGCAGTTCTTC. It translates to CAWSSYAVEQFF. Full variable domain (rest looked up from reference TRBV30 and TRBJ2-1): SQTIHQWPATLVQPVGSPLSLECTVEGTSNPNLYWYRQAAGRGLQLLFYSVGIGQISSEVPQNLSASRPQDRQFILSSKKLLLSDSGFYLCAWSSYAVEQFFGPGTRLTVL.